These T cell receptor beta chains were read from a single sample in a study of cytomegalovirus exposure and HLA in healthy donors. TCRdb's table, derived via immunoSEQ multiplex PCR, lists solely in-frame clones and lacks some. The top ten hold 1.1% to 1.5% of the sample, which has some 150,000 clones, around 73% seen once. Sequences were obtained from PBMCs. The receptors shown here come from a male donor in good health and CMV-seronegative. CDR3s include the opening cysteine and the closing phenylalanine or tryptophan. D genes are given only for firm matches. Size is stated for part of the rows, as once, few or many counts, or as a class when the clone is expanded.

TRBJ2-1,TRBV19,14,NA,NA,TGTGCCAGTAGTATGATGGACGCGGGAAGTGAGCAGTTCTTC,CASSMMDAGSEQFF
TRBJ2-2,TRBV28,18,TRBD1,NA,TGTGCCAGCAGTTTACCCCCCGGACAGGGATGGAACACCGGGGAGCTGTTTTTT,CASSLPPGQGWNTGELFF
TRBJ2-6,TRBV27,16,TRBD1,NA,TGTGCCAGCAAGAGACAGGGCCCCTCTGGGGCCAACGTCCTGACTTTC,CASKRQGPSGANVLTF
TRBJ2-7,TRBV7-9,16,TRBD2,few,TGTGCCAGCAGCGGAGGGACTAGCGGGAGGACCAGCGAGCAGTACTTC,CASSGGTSGRTSEQYF
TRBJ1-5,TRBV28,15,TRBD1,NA,TGTGCCAGCAGTCCGAAGACAGGGCTCGTTCAGCCCCAGCATTTT,CASSPKTGLVQPQHF
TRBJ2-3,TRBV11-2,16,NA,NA,TGTGCCAGCAGCTTGGGGGCAGGGTTCAGCACAGATACGCAGTATTTT,CASSLGAGFSTDTQYF
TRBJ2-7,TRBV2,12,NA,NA,TGTGCCGGGGCTTATGCCACCTACGAGCAGTACTTC,CAGAYATYEQYF
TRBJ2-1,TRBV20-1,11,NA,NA,TGCAGTGCTAGAGATCTACTTGAGCAGTTCTTC,CSARDLLEQFF
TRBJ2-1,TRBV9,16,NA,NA,TGTGCCAGCAGCCCAAGGGACACCTACTCCTACAATGAGCAGTTCTTC,CASSPRDTYSYNEQFF
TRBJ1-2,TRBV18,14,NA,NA,TGTGCCAGCTCACCCGACGGGTATAACTATGGCTACACCTTC,CASSPDGYNYGYTF
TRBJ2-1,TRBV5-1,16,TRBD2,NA,TGCGCCAGCAGCCTCGCTAGCGGAAGCTCCTACAATGAGCAGTTCTTC,CASSLASGSSYNEQFF
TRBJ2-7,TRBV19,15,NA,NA,TGTGCCAGTAGTATAAGGCAGGGTAGCGGCAACGAGCAGTACTTC,CASSIRQGSGNEQYF
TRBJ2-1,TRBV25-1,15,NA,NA,TGTGCCAGCAGTGACCGTCATGGGGGGAGCAATGAGCAGTTCTTC,CASSDRHGGSNEQFF
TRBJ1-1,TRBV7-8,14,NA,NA,TGTGCCAGCAGCTTAGGCAGCGGGGGCACTGAAGCTTTCTTT,CASSLGSGGTEAFF
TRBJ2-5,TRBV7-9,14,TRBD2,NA,TGTGCCAGCAGCCTATCTAGCGGCCAAGAGACCCAGTACTTC,CASSLSSGQETQYF